This T cell receptor beta chain originates from a study of CD8 T cells in Susac syndrome. With random hexamers, about 0.5 to 1 ug RNA was reverse transcribed. TCRdb reprocessed the immunoSEQ multiplex PCR reads via MiXCR and lists one record per CDR3 protein. The sample lists some 150,000 distinct CDR3 sequences, 95% to 96% occurring once. The sequence came from a human donor with multiple sclerosis. The sample was CD8+ T cells from PBMCs.

CDR3 region: CASSQLNRGIGKNIQYF. In DNA, the CDR3 is TGTGCCAGCAGCCAACTCAACAGGGGGATAGGCAAAAACATTCAGTACTTC. This sequence joins TRBV3-1 and TRBJ2-4; 8 bases are a match to TRBD1. Germline CDR1 LGHDT, CDR2 YNNKEL (reference sequence). The CDR3 sequence is 17 residues long. The trim removed 2 bases at V and 3 bases at J, leaving 9 bases unmatched.